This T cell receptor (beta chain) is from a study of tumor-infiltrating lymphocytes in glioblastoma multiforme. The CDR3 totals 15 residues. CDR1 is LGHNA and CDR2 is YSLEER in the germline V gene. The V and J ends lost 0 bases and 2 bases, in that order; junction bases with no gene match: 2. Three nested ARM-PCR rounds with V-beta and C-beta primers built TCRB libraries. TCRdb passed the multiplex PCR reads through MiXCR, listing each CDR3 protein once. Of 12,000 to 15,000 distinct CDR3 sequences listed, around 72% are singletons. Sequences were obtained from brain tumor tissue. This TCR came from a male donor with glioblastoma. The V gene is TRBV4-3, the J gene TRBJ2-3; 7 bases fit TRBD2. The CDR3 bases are TGCGCCAGCAGCCAAGATAAGCGGGACACAGATACGCAGTATTTT. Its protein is CASSQDKRDTDTQYF.